These 20 T cell receptor beta chains were all obtained from the same sample, sequenced in a study of T cells after yellow fever vaccination. TCRdb re-derived calls from the 5' RACE reads in MiXCR, one entry per CDR3 protein. The repertoire holds roughly 74,000 distinct CDR3 sequences, with approximately 7% as singletons. Sequencing used CD8+ T cells sorted from PBMCs, obtained less than 6 days after the first yellow fever vaccination. These receptors originate from a man younger than 35 who received the YFV17D yellow fever vaccine.

The genes are TRBV7-9 and TRBJ1-1; a weak D match, TRBD1 (5 bases). V shed 5 bases and J shed 1 base, with 20 bases lying between them. The CDR3 sequence is 17 residues long. Germline lookup yields CDR1 SEHNR and CDR2 FQNEAQ (reference sequence). The CDR3 region has the DNA TGTGCCAGCAGCGGCCGGGGGGAAGGGCTTTCGAACACTGAAGCTTTCTTT. Protein: CASSGRGEGLSNTEAFF.

This clonotype was seen a handful of times. V usage is TRBV27 and J usage is TRBJ2-1, with 8 bases fitting TRBD2. The germline V gene has CDR1 MNHEY and CDR2 SMNVEV (reference sequence). CDR3 length: 18 residues. V lost 7 bases to trimming and J lost 1 base; unmatched junction nucleotides: 15. CDR3 loop: CASNNLEGGGLSYNEQFF. DNA of the CDR3: TGTGCCAGCAACAACCTGGAGGGCGGGGGGCTGTCCTACAATGAGCAGTTCTTC.

This clonotype was detected a few times. V is TRBV11-2 and J is TRBJ2-1; no clear D. V was shortened by 5 bases and J by 7 bases, with 9 bases between the two germline ends. From germline, CDR1 is SGHAT and CDR2 FQNNGV. The CDR3 spans 12 residues. The CDR3 DNA reads TGTGCCAGCAGCAATCGGTGGAATGAGCAGTTCTTC. Residues: CASSNRWNEQFF.

This chain joins TRBV29-1 and TRBJ2-5; D is ambiguous. The CDR3 is made up of 15 amino acids. CDR1 and CDR2 from the germline V gene are SQVTM and ANQGSEA. Trimming shortened V by 0 bases and J by 4 bases, and 15 bases separated the two germline ends. For the CDR3, the DNA is TGCAGCGTTGAAGATCGGGCAGCCGAAGGAGAGACCCAGTACTTC. Its protein product is CSVEDRAAEGETQYF.

Many counts were recorded for this clonotype. The chain has TRBV11-2 and TRBJ2-3; D may be TRBD2 (6 bases). This CDR3 is 14 amino acids long. CDR1 SGHAT and CDR2 FQNNGV come from the germline V gene. V shed 4 bases and J shed 4 bases, with 12 bases lying between them. CDR3 in amino acids: CASSSREFPDTQYF. The CDR3 DNA reads TGTGCCAGCAGCTCCCGGGAGTTCCCAGATACGCAGTATTTT.

Of note for this clonotype: One base away lies a much larger clone, so this may be a sequencing read error. The chain recombines TRBV7-2 with TRBJ2-2; tentative D call: TRBD1 (5 bases). Germline CDR1 SGHTA, CDR2 FQGNSA. The CDR3 length is 16 residues. The V and J ends lost 4 bases and 6 bases respectively, with 18 bases between them. This chain's CDR3 is CASSWPNGPRAGELFF. CDR3 in DNA: TGTGCCAGCAGCTGGCCCAACGGTCCCAGGGCCGGGGAGCTGTTTTTT.

This clonotype was picked up many times. The V call is TRBV3-1, the J call TRBJ2-1; 8 bases are shared with TRBD1. The germline CDR1 and CDR2 sequences are LGHDT and YNNKEL (reference sequence). The CDR3 consists of 18 residues. V was pared by 3 bases and J by 4 bases, with 14 bases of the junction left unmatched. In DNA form, the CDR3 reads TGTGCCAGCAGCCACATAATAGACAGGGGAGACTTATACAATGAGCAGTTCTTC. This codes for CASSHIIDRGDLYNEQFF.

In its sample, this clonotype was seen many times. The chain uses TRBV24-1 and TRBJ2-3; the D gene is possibly TRBD1 (6 bases). V was trimmed by 2 bases and J by 2 bases, leaving 10 bases between them. From germline, CDR1 is KGHDR and CDR2 SFDVKD. The CDR3 consists of 15 residues. CDR3 in DNA: TGTGCCACCAGTGATTACAGGGAGACCACAGATACGCAGTATTTT. This encodes CATSDYRETTDTQYF.

The J gene is TRBJ2-7, the V gene TRBV5-6; 7 bases fit TRBD2. This CDR3 has 14 residues. Germline-derived CDR1 and CDR2 are SGHDT and YYEEEE. The V segment lost 4 bases and the J segment 3 bases; nucleotides outside the gene matches: 7. The CDR3 region has the DNA TGTGCCAGCAGCCCCGGGACTACAAGCTACGAGCAGTACGTC. It specifies CASSPGTTSYEQYV.

Only a few counts were recorded for this clonotype. The chain is built from TRBV5-1 and TRBJ2-7; maybe TRBD2 (5 bases). CDR3 size: 13 residues. Germline V CDR1 and CDR2: SGHRS, YFSETQ. V was cut by 2 bases and J by 3 bases, with 9 bases left in between. In DNA, the CDR3 is TGCGCCAGCAGCTTAGGGAGCGGCTACGAGCAGTACGTC. Its protein product is CASSLGSGYEQYV.

The table lists this clonotype with a few counts. The chain has TRBV9 and TRBJ1-1; 8 nucleotides agree with TRBD1. V was pared by 4 bases and J by 0 bases, with 5 bases of the junction left unmatched. CDR1 and CDR2 from the germline V gene are SGDLS and YYNGEE. The CDR3 extends over 15 amino acids. The CDR3 DNA reads as TGTGCCAGCAGCCCGTGGACAGGGATGAACACTGAAGCTTTCTTT. It translates to CASSPWTGMNTEAFF.

This clonotype has just a few counts. This rearrangement joins TRBV11-2 to TRBJ2-7, with 7 bases lining up with TRBD1. Germline CDR1 and CDR2: SGHAT and FQNNGV. This CDR3 region has 13 residues. V lost 5 bases to trimming and J lost 4 bases; unmatched junction nucleotides: 5. The chain's CDR3 is CASSRTGWYEQYV. The DNA of the CDR3 is TGTGCCAGCAGCCGGACAGGCTGGTACGAGCAGTACGTC.

This clonotype was counted at least ten times. This sequence joins TRBV25-1 and TRBJ1-6; weak D call: TRBD1 (5 bases). This CDR3 comprises 17 residues. Germline V gene lookup returns CDR1 MGHDK and CDR2 SYGVNS. Trimming took 3 bases from V and 6 from J, leaving 18 bases between them. The DNA of the CDR3 is TGTGCCAGCAGTGATTTGACCGGGGGACGGATTAATTCACCCCTCCACTTT. Translated: CASSDLTGGRINSPLHF.

A note on this clonotype: Just one base apart from a much larger clone, this may be a read error. The V call is TRBV5-1, the J call TRBJ2-1; a weak D match, TRBD1 (6 bases). Trimming stripped 4 bases from V and 7 bases from J, with 9 bases between. The CDR3 contains 12 residues. Germline assignment: CDR1 SGHRS and CDR2 YFSETQ. DNA of the CDR3: TGCGCCAGCAGCCAGGGGTTAAATGAGCAGTTCTTC. Protein: CASSQGLNEQFF.

This clonotype was found many times. The genes are TRBV4-3 and TRBJ1-2; D is unresolved. Germline CDR1 LGHNA, CDR2 YSLEER. Trimming shortened V by 8 bases and J by 3 bases, and 13 bases separated the two germline ends. This CDR3 region has 13 residues. In nucleotides, the CDR3 is TGCGCCAGCGCCCCAGGCCCAGACTATGGCTACACCTTC. It encodes CASAPGPDYGYTF.

This clonotype appeared a few times. V and J are TRBV19 and TRBJ1-6; D gene unclear. V was clipped by 9 bases and J by 7 bases, with 7 bases between them. In germline, CDR1 is LNHDA, CDR2 SQIVND (reference sequence). The CDR3 loop spans 11 amino acids. CDR3 sequence reads: CARDLNSPLHF. The CDR3 nucleotides read TGTGCCAGGGACTTAAATTCACCCCTCCACTTT.

This clonotype was found a few times. V gene TRBV11-2 combines with J gene TRBJ1-6, with 7 bases identical to TRBD1. This CDR3 has 15 residues. Losses at the gene ends were 5 bases for V and 4 bases for J; bases not matched to a gene: 5. Germline CDR1 reads SGHAT; CDR2 reads FQNNGV. CDR3 sequence: CASSAGTAYNSPLHF. The CDR3 DNA sequence: TGTGCCAGCAGCGCCGGGACAGCTTATAATTCACCCCTCCACTTT.

This clonotype was observed a few times. The chain uses TRBV15 and TRBJ2-2; D is possibly TRBD1 (6 bases). The CDR3 covers 15 residues. V gave up 1 base and J gave up 1 base, with 7 bases separating them. The germline CDR1 and CDR2 sequences are LNHNV and YYDKDF (reference sequence). CDR3 DNA sequence: TGTGCCACCAGCAGAGTGACAGGGAACACCGGGGAGCTGTTTTTT. This gives the protein CATSRVTGNTGELFF.

This clonotype was seen a handful of times. The chain joins TRBV29-1 to TRBJ2-7, with a weak D call TRBD2 (6 bases). Looked up from germline, CDR1 is SQVTM and CDR2 is ANQGSEA. V was pared by 1 base and J by 5 bases, with 12 bases between. The CDR3 consists of 13 residues. CDR3 DNA: TGCAGCGTTGAAGGTCCCGAGCGGGACGAGCAGTACTTC. Encoded protein: CSVEGPERDEQYF.

Comments on this clonotype: One end of the junction varies from germline; a read error may be responsible. The rearrangement uses TRBV9 and TRBJ2-1, with 8 nucleotides matching TRBD2. CDR1 is SGDLS and CDR2 is YYNGEE in the germline V gene. The CDR3 is 15 amino acids. For the CDR3, the DNA is TGTACCAGCAGCGTAGGCGGGGGGCCCTACAATGAGCAGTTCTTC. It translates to CTSSVGGGPYNEQFF.